The clone carrying this TCR beta chain appeared a single time. Its antigen is not known. The data were obtained in a study of cytomegalovirus exposure and HLA in healthy donors. The CDR3 is 16 residues long. Germline CDR1 and CDR2: SGHAT and FQDESV (reference sequence). The ends lost 7 bases at V and 3 bases at J; junction bases unmatched: 11. Findings of the study overall: Later on, a genetic analysis was performed. It linked a missense variant in DCLRE1C with V- and J-gene trimming of TCR beta. According to reports, the classifier identified cytomegalovirus status with high specificity and sensitivity.

In the PCR, 60 Vbeta and 13 Jbeta primers were used. Generated by immunoSEQ multiplex PCR, the TCRdb table keeps only in-frame clones and is missing some. The top ten clones hold under 2% of a sample with about 160,000 clones, roughly 80% of them seen once. Material: PBMCs. The chain uses TRBV11-1 and TRBJ2-5; 10 bases align to TRBD2. This receptor was obtained from a man younger than 35 in good health and CMV-seronegative. The CDR3 sequence is CASTPGTSGNEETQYF. In DNA, the CDR3 is TGTGCCAGCACCCCAGGCACTAGCGGGAACGAAGAGACCCAGTACTTC.